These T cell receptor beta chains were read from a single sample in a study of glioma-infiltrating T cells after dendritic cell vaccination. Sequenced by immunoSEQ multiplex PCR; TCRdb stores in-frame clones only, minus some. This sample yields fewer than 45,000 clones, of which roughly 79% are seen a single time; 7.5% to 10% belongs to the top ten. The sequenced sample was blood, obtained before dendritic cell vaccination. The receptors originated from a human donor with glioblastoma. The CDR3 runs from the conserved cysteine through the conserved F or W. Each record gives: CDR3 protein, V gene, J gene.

CDR3 protein: CASSQGVYRDEGSTEAFF
V gene: TRBV4-1
J gene: TRBJ1-1

CDR3 protein: CASSRTGLNYGYTF
V gene: TRBV27
J gene: TRBJ1-2

CDR3 protein: CASSSPKRGATGELFF
V gene: TRBV11-3
J gene: TRBJ2-2

CDR3 protein: CASSRTGGNTGELFF
V gene: TRBV4-1
J gene: TRBJ2-2

CDR3 protein: CASSEFLGYGYTF
V gene: TRBV2
J gene: TRBJ1-2

CDR3 protein: CASSSGQPPYEQYF
V gene: TRBV28
J gene: TRBJ2-7

CDR3 protein: CASSWEVSQLSYTDTQYF
V gene: TRBV5-4
J gene: TRBJ2-3

CDR3 protein: CASSPRVADEQYF
V gene: TRBV9
J gene: TRBJ2-7

CDR3 protein: CASSFGGAYNYGYTF
V gene: TRBV7-2
J gene: TRBJ1-2

CDR3 protein: CASSGRDTTGLNYGYTF
V gene: TRBV5-4
J gene: TRBJ1-2

CDR3 protein: CASRSGDGYTF
V gene: TRBV11-3
J gene: TRBJ1-2

CDR3 protein: CASSQGGYEQYF
V gene: TRBV6-5
J gene: TRBJ2-7

CDR3 protein: CASSLSRDYEAFF
V gene: TRBV13
J gene: TRBJ1-1

CDR3 protein: CASSQALGITDTQYF
V gene: TRBV4-2
J gene: TRBJ2-3

CDR3 protein: CAISATGELFF
V gene: TRBV10-3
J gene: TRBJ1-4

CDR3 protein: CASRTPQGAGYTF
V gene: TRBV19
J gene: TRBJ1-2

CDR3 protein: CASSLAGGGELFF
V gene: TRBV5-1
J gene: TRBJ2-2

CDR3 protein: CASSSKTGLNEQFF
V gene: TRBV7-3
J gene: TRBJ2-1

CDR3 protein: CASSEKSWQGNQPQHF
V gene: TRBV6-1
J gene: TRBJ1-5

CDR3 protein: CASSVQGLNTEAFF
V gene: TRBV2
J gene: TRBJ1-1

CDR3 protein: CASSVRGRTDTQYF
V gene: TRBV2
J gene: TRBJ2-3

CDR3 protein: CASSAGTTPKKLFF
V gene: TRBV27
J gene: TRBJ1-4

CDR3 protein: CASSWGLNSPLHF
V gene: TRBV27
J gene: TRBJ1-6

CDR3 protein: CASSQDGDRVGNSPLHF
V gene: TRBV4-1
J gene: TRBJ1-6

CDR3 protein: CASSPLLIQRTLQETQYF
V gene: TRBV5-1
J gene: TRBJ2-5

CDR3 protein: CASPGTDYGYTF
V gene: TRBV7-9
J gene: TRBJ1-2

CDR3 protein: CASRTPGGTNIQYF
V gene: TRBV6-5
J gene: TRBJ2-4

CDR3 protein: CASTDGTISSPLHF
V gene: TRBV5-5
J gene: TRBJ1-6

CDR3 protein: CASSLTLAGAALNTGELFF
V gene: TRBV7-2
J gene: TRBJ2-2

CDR3 protein: CASSYSTGGNSPLHF
V gene: TRBV6-5
J gene: TRBJ1-6

CDR3 protein: CASSIMGQSFYGYTF
V gene: TRBV5-1
J gene: TRBJ1-2

CDR3 protein: CSVDGGRGALYGYTF
V gene: TRBV29-1
J gene: TRBJ1-2

CDR3 protein: CAWRGDSGNTIYF
V gene: TRBV30
J gene: TRBJ1-3

CDR3 protein: CASSYSRQGADTEAFF
V gene: TRBV6-5
J gene: TRBJ1-1

CDR3 protein: CASSHDRGRYTEAFF
V gene: TRBV4-1
J gene: TRBJ1-1

CDR3 protein: CASQGNTIYF
V gene: TRBV6-1
J gene: TRBJ1-3

CDR3 protein: CASSGNLGGGAPEQFF
V gene: TRBV9
J gene: TRBJ2-1

CDR3 protein: CAISGTQRRTEAFF
V gene: TRBV10-3
J gene: TRBJ1-1

CDR3 protein: CASSSDTQYF
V gene: TRBV18
J gene: TRBJ2-3

CDR3 protein: CASFGLAGVRSYNEQFF
V gene: TRBV2
J gene: TRBJ2-1

CDR3 protein: CASSVAGLAGVTDTQYF
V gene: TRBV9
J gene: TRBJ2-3

CDR3 protein: CAWSVRRPYEQYF
V gene: TRBV30
J gene: TRBJ2-7

CDR3 protein: CASSGSGGTDTQYF
V gene: TRBV10-2
J gene: TRBJ2-3

CDR3 protein: CASSQNRNGYTF
V gene: TRBV4-2
J gene: TRBJ1-2

CDR3 protein: CASSFGQGGWVNVLTF
V gene: TRBV5-6
J gene: TRBJ2-6

CDR3 protein: CASSMFGQGELNNSPLHF
V gene: TRBV19
J gene: TRBJ1-6

CDR3 protein: CASSLEIAALETQYF
V gene: TRBV7-2
J gene: TRBJ2-5

CDR3 protein: CASSAYSGTSGETQYF
V gene: TRBV9
J gene: TRBJ2-5

CDR3 protein: CASSPSGGASYEQYF
V gene: TRBV9
J gene: TRBJ2-7

CDR3 protein: CASSLGDRGYEQYF
V gene: TRBV7-6
J gene: TRBJ2-7

CDR3 protein: CASSQTPTGGRSYEQYF
V gene: TRBV4-3
J gene: TRBJ2-7